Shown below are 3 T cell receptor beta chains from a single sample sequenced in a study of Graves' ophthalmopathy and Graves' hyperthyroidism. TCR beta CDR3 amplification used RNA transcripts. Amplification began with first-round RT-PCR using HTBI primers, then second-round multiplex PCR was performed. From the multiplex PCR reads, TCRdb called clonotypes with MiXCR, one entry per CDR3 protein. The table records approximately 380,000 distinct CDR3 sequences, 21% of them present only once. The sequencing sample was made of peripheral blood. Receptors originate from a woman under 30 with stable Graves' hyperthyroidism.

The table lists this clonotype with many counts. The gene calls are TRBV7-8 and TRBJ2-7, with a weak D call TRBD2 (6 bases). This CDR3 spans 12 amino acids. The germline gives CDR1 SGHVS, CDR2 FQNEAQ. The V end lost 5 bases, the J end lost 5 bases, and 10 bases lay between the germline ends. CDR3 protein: CASSPGLNEQYF. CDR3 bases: TGTGCCAGCAGCCCGGGACTTAACGAGCAGTACTTC.

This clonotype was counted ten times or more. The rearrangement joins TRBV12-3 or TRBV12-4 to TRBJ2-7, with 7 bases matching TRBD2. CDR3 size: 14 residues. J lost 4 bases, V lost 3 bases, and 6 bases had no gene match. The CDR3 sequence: CASSFGGRLYEQYF. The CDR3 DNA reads TGTGCCAGCAGTTTCGGGGGGAGGCTGTACGAGCAGTACTTC.

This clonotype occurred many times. In DNA form, the CDR3 reads TGTGCCAGCTATGTCGACGGTCAGCCCCAGCATTTT. Its protein product is CASYVDGQPQHF. The rearrangement links TRBV2 to TRBJ1-5; D unresolved. Trimming left V 8 bases short and J 6 bases short, with 11 bases between. The germline V gene encodes CDR1 SNHLY and CDR2 FYNNEI. This CDR3 is 12 amino acids long. The full variable domain, its missing parts supplied by reference TRBV2 and TRBJ1-5, is EPEVTQTPSHQVTQMGQEVILRCVPISNHLYFYWYRQILGQKVEFLVSFYNNEISEKSEIFDDQFSVERPDGSNFTLKIRSTKLEDSAMYFCASYVDGQPQHFGDGTRLSIL.